These T cell receptor beta chains were read from a single sample in a study of T cells in Graves' hyperthyroidism and ophthalmopathy. TCRdb independently ran MiXCR on the multiplex PCR reads; one entry per CDR3 protein. The repertoire holds fewer than 450,000 distinct CDR3 sequences, with roughly 15% as singletons. Sample: blood. The receptors shown here come from a woman aged 55-70 years with Graves' ophthalmopathy. Both conserved end residues are part of each CDR3. The D gene is left open where the match is weak. Clone size appears in some rows only: once, few, many, or a class for an expanded clone.

V gene: TRBV2; clone size: many; J gene: TRBJ1-5; D gene: NA; CDR3 DNA: TGTGCCAGCGGATACGAACAGGGCAATCAGCCCCAGCATTTT; CDR3 protein: CASGYEQGNQPQHF
V gene: TRBV27; clone size: many; J gene: TRBJ2-3; D gene: NA; CDR3 DNA: TGTGCCAGCGGAGGCCGGAGGTCGGCAGATACGCAGTATTTT; CDR3 protein: CASGGRRSADTQYF
V gene: TRBV7-6; clone size: many; J gene: TRBJ2-7; D gene: TRBD2; CDR3 DNA: TGTGCCAGCAGCTTATTCCAGCGGGAGGGGGAGCAGTACTTC; CDR3 protein: CASSLFQREGEQYF
V gene: TRBV30; clone size: many; J gene: TRBJ1-2; D gene: NA; CDR3 DNA: TGTGCCTGGGGCCTGGAAAATCGTGGCTACACCTTC; CDR3 protein: CAWGLENRGYTF
V gene: TRBV10-1; clone size: NA; J gene: TRBJ1-1; D gene: NA; CDR3 DNA: TGCGCCAGCAGTGTCGAGGGGAACACTGAAGCTTTCTTT; CDR3 protein: CASSVEGNTEAFF
V gene: TRBV5-1; clone size: many; J gene: TRBJ2-1; D gene: TRBD2; CDR3 DNA: TGCGCCAGCAGCCAGCAGAGCGGGAGCTCCTACAATGAGCAGTTCTTC; CDR3 protein: CASSQQSGSSYNEQFF
V gene: TRBV20-1; clone size: many; J gene: TRBJ2-7; D gene: TRBD1; CDR3 DNA: TGCAGTGCTAGATACCCGAGACAGGGAGTAGGCTCCTACGAGCAGTACTTC; CDR3 protein: CSARYPRQGVGSYEQYF
V gene: TRBV14; clone size: many; J gene: TRBJ2-1; D gene: TRBD2; CDR3 DNA: TGTGCCAGCAGCCGGACTAGCGGAATCAGGAATGAGCAGTTCTTC; CDR3 protein: CASSRTSGIRNEQFF
V gene: TRBV9; clone size: few; J gene: TRBJ2-6; D gene: TRBD2; CDR3 DNA: TGTGCCAGCAGCGGGCTCTCCGGGACTAGCGGGGTCTTCTCTGGGGCCAACGTCCTGACTTTC; CDR3 protein: CASSGLSGTSGVFSGANVLTF
V gene: TRBV3-1; clone size: NA; J gene: TRBJ1-1; D gene: TRBD1; CDR3 DNA: TGTGCCAGCCGGAACAGGGGGCGCGGAGCTTTCTTT; CDR3 protein: CASRNRGRGAFF
V gene: TRBV20-1; clone size: many; J gene: TRBJ2-3; D gene: TRBD2; CDR3 DNA: TGCAGTGCTAGAGAAGCTAGCGGGGGCACAGATACGCAGTATTTT; CDR3 protein: CSAREASGGTDTQYF
V gene: TRBV19; clone size: NA; J gene: TRBJ2-5; D gene: TRBD2; CDR3 DNA: TGTGCCAGTAGTATGACTAGCGGGTCGAGGGAGACCCAGTACTTC; CDR3 protein: CASSMTSGSRETQYF
V gene: TRBV30; clone size: NA; J gene: TRBJ1-4; D gene: NA; CDR3 DNA: TGTGCCTGGAGTCTACAGGAAAAACTGTTTTTT; CDR3 protein: CAWSLQEKLFF
V gene: TRBV15; clone size: few; J gene: TRBJ1-6; D gene: NA; CDR3 DNA: TGTGCCACCAGCAGAGAGCAGGGTGGGAATTCACCCCTCCACTTT; CDR3 protein: CATSREQGGNSPLHF
V gene: TRBV5-1; clone size: many; J gene: TRBJ2-1; D gene: NA; CDR3 DNA: TGCGCCAGCAGCTTCACTAGCCTTCGGTCCTACAATGAGCAGTTCTTC; CDR3 protein: CASSFTSLRSYNEQFF
V gene: TRBV3-1; clone size: NA; J gene: TRBJ1-1; D gene: NA; CDR3 DNA: TGTGCCAGCAGATCAAGAGGGACTGAAGCTTTCTTT; CDR3 protein: CASRSRGTEAFF
V gene: TRBV19; clone size: NA; J gene: TRBJ2-7; D gene: TRBD2; CDR3 DNA: TGTGCCAGTAGGCCGGGACTAGCGACCACCGAGCAGTACTTC; CDR3 protein: CASRPGLATTEQYF
V gene: TRBV10-3; clone size: few; J gene: TRBJ1-3; D gene: TRBD1; CDR3 DNA: TGTGCCATCAAGAGGTTTGAGGGGGCAGCCGGAAACACCATATATTTT; CDR3 protein: CAIKRFEGAAGNTIYF
V gene: TRBV12-5; clone size: NA; J gene: TRBJ1-1; D gene: NA; CDR3 DNA: TGTGCTAGTGGTTTACAGGTGAACACTGAAGCTTTCTTT; CDR3 protein: CASGLQVNTEAFF
V gene: TRBV28; clone size: many; J gene: TRBJ2-5; D gene: TRBD1; CDR3 DNA: TGTGCCAGCTGCCGAGGGGGCCAGGAGACCCAGTACTTC; CDR3 protein: CASCRGGQETQYF